This T cell receptor beta chain derives from a study of metastatic and nonmetastatic thyroid tumors. For the study at large: It was across blood and tumor or nodule tissue from malignant and benign thyroid patients that repertoires were compared.

Overall study results and limits: Versus benign nodules, malignant thyroid tumors reportedly had significantly higher TCR beta diversity, in blood and tumor.

Per the study methods: Between-group CDR3 differences, defined by clinicopathological status, yielded a distant-metastasis classifier for papillary thyroid cancer. From the PCR reads, TCRdb re-called clones with MiXCR. TCRdb, rather than the study authors, made the V and J calls. The table shows tens of thousands of clones, with around 21% occurring only once. To note about this clone: The antigen is undetermined.

Germline V CDR1 and CDR2: DFQATT, SNEGSKA (reference sequence). This CDR3 has 15 amino acids. Trimming removed 5 bases at V and 6 bases at J, with 22 bases between. Thyroid surgery had not been preceded by any treatment in any patient. This chain joins TRBV20-1 and TRBJ1-2; possible D gene TRBD1, 5 bases. This TCR came from a female donor with papillary thyroid cancer or a benign thyroid nodule (not recorded which). Some clones in this sample may be carry-over from other donors' samples. Sequencing input: blood. CDR3 sequence reads: CSAAGIFDSGHGYTF. The CDR3 nucleotides are TGCAGTGCTGCCGGGATCTTTGACAGTGGGCATGGCTACACCTTC.